Presented here are 28 T cell receptor beta chains from one specimen sequenced in a study of blood T cells in healthy people across ages. The authors ran a second PCR of about 6 to 11 cycles using a sample-barcoded 5' primer and a J-beta primer mix. TCRdb ran MiXCR on the 5' RACE reads and lists one entry per CDR3 protein. Among hundreds of thousands of distinct CDR3 sequences listed, around 21% were seen once. Sequencing was carried out using blood. These receptors all come from a man between 70 and 80 years old in good health.

The chain joins TRBV7-9 to TRBJ2-2; no reliable D call. CDR1 and CDR2 (germline): SEHNR, FQNEAQ (reference sequence). CDR3 size: 9 residues. CDR3 bases: TGTACACCGACCGGGGAGCTGTTTTTT. Protein: CTPTGELFF.

This clonotype occurred many times. V is TRBV5-6 and J is TRBJ2-6, with 8 positions matching TRBD2. V shed 5 bases and J 0 bases; nucleotides not matched to a gene: 1. This CDR3 has 15 amino acids. Germline V gene lookup returns CDR1 SGHDT and CDR2 YYEEEE. CDR3 DNA sequence: TGTGCCAGCAGGCGGGAGGTCTCTGGGGCCAACGTCCTGACTTTC. Amino acid sequence: CASRREVSGANVLTF.

As concerns this clonotype: Its ends do not fully match the called genes, so a read error is possible. This rearrangement joins TRBV5-1 to TRBJ2-5; D call uncertain. CDR3 length: 11 amino acids. CDR1 and CDR2 (germline): SGHRS, YFSETQ. The CDR3 DNA sequence: TGCGCCAGCAGCTTGGGGACGGCGGAGTTCTTC. Protein: CASSLGTAEFF.

On this clonotype: One end of the junction varies from germline; a read error may be responsible. The gene calls are TRBV7-9 and TRBJ2-7; 7 nucleotides line up with TRBD1. The germline V gene encodes CDR1 SEHNR and CDR2 FQNEAQ (reference sequence). The CDR3 has 14 amino acids. For the CDR3, the DNA is TGTGCCGGCAGCCCCAATAGAGGGGGCAACGAGCAGTACTTC. As protein: CAGSPNRGGNEQYF.

The chain carries TRBV6-2 or TRBV6-3 and TRBJ2-3, with 7 positions matching TRBD2. This CDR3 spans 12 amino acids. CDR1 is MNHEY, CDR2 SVGEGT, per germline. V shed 8 bases, J shed 5 bases, and the junction held 4 bases outside the gene matches. DNA of the CDR3: TGTGCCAGCGCGGGAGATGTAGATACGCAGTATTTT. Translation: CASAGDVDTQYF.

As to this clonotype: Because it lacks the conserved phenylalanine or tryptophan at the end, this CDR3 is likely a read error. J is TRBJ2-1 and V is TRBV7-3; 8 nucleotides align to TRBD2. The last part of the DNA fits TRBJ2-7 better; the J call may be wrong. The CDR3 consists of 18 residues. CDR1 and CDR2 (germline): SGHTA, FQGTGA. The CDR3 bases are TGTGCCAGCAGCTTCTTAACCCCAGATAGCGGGACTTCCTACGAGCAGTACCTC. Translating gives CASSFLTPDSGTSYEQYL.

Many counts were recorded for this clonotype. The V call is TRBV5-1, the J call TRBJ2-3, with TRBD2 matching over 12 bases. Germline V gene sequence: CDR1 SGHRS, CDR2 YFSETQ. V shed 4 bases, J shed 4 bases, and the junction held 4 bases outside the gene matches. The CDR3 spans 15 residues. The CDR3 loop is CASSRGLAGSDTQYF. The CDR3 nucleotides are TGCGCCAGCAGCAGAGGACTAGCGGGATCAGATACGCAGTATTTT.

This clonotype was picked up a small number of times. The chain couples TRBV7-9 to TRBJ2-5, with D perhaps TRBD2 (5 bases). The closer fit of TRBJ2-7 to the DNA end suggests the J call may be wrong. Germline loops: CDR1 SEHNR, CDR2 FQNEAQ (reference sequence). This CDR3 has 13 residues. The CDR3 spells CASSQTAAYEQYF. The CDR3 nucleotides read TGTGCCAGCAGCCAAACAGCGGCCTACGAGCAGTACTTC.

This clonotype was detected only a few times. The rearrangement uses TRBV9 and TRBJ2-7, with 8 bases aligning to TRBD1. The trim removed 7 bases at V and 6 bases at J, leaving 3 bases unmatched. CDR3 size: 11 residues. Germline CDR1 SGDLS, CDR2 YYNGEE. The CDR3 is CASGQGAEQYF. CDR3 coding DNA: TGTGCCAGCGGACAGGGAGCCGAGCAGTACTTC.

V usage is TRBV2 and J usage is TRBJ1-4, with D possibly being TRBD1 (5 bases). CDR3 size: 13 residues. Germline CDR1 is SNHLY and CDR2 is FYNNEI. V was cut by 7 bases and J by 3 bases, with 9 bases left in between. CDR3 nucleotide sequence: TGTGCCAGCAAGGGGTCGCCTAATGAAAAACTGTTTTTT. Translation: CASKGSPNEKLFF.

The rearrangement joins TRBV2 to TRBJ2-2, with 15 bases that match TRBD2. Germline CDR1 reads SNHLY; CDR2 reads FYNNEI. This CDR3 is 17 amino acids long. The J segment lost 7 bases and the V segment lost 6 bases, leaving 9 bases of the junction unmatched. This CDR3 reads CASSPGLAGGRGGELFF. The DNA for the CDR3 is TGTGCCAGCAGCCCAGGACTAGCGGGAGGGAGAGGCGGGGAGCTGTTTTTT.

This clonotype was picked up a small number of times. Possible read error: a much larger clone is one base away. The CDR3 coding sequence is TGTGCCAGCAGCAAATGGGAACCGGGTCTCTCTACGAACACTGAAGCTTTCTTT. Protein product: CASSKWEPGLSTNTEAFF. The chain combines TRBV21-1 with TRBJ1-1. TRBV21-1 is annotated as a pseudogene. The CDR3 consists of 18 residues.

The genes are TRBV25-1 and TRBJ1-2; maybe TRBD1 (5 bases). V lost 6 bases to trimming and J lost 8 bases, with 22 bases between them. CDR3 length: 15 residues. Germline CDR1 and CDR2: MGHDK and SYGVNS. The CDR3 DNA reads as TGTGCCAGCAGCCACCCGGGACTTATCGCTGGGGGCTACACCTTC. As protein: CASSHPGLIAGGYTF.

This clonotype has only a few counts. This chain connects TRBV3-1 to TRBJ2-7; D gene unclear. The CDR3 is 13 residues long. With 1 base removed from V and 4 bases from J, the gap between germline ends came to 8 bases. CDR1 and CDR2 from the germline V gene are LGHDT and YNNKEL (reference sequence). CDR3 sequence (DNA): TGTGCCAGCAGCCAAGCCCTAGTGTACGAGCAGTACTTC. Protein sequence: CASSQALVYEQYF.

This clonotype has just a few counts. This chain connects TRBV14 to TRBJ2-7, with a possible D match to TRBD2 (6 bases). Trimming cost V 4 bases and J 3 bases, with 16 bases left between them. Per the germline V gene, CDR1 is SGHDN and CDR2 is FVKESK. The CDR3 is 15 amino acids. For the CDR3, the DNA is TGTGCCAGCAGCCCATATACAGCGGGTCTCTACGAGCAGTACTTC. This codes for CASSPYTAGLYEQYF.

The V and J genes are TRBV28 and TRBJ2-1; possibly TRBD1 for D (6 bases). Germline V gene sequence: CDR1 MDHEN, CDR2 SYDVKM. CDR3 length: 12 residues. CDR3 in amino acids: CALTGSGNEQFF. As DNA, the CDR3 is TGTGCGTTAACAGGGTCCGGCAATGAGCAGTTCTTC. Drawing the rest from reference TRBV28 and TRBJ2-1, the complete variable domain is DVKVTQSSRYLVKRTGEKVFLECVQDMDHENMFWYRQDPGLGLRLIYFSYDVKMKEKGDIPEGYSVSREKKERFSLILESASTNQTSMYLCALTGSGNEQFFGPGTRLTVL.

This chain's CDR3 is CSVGAGGSGANVLTF. For the CDR3, the DNA is TGCAGCGTTGGCGCCGGTGGCTCTGGGGCCAACGTCCTGACTTTC. V is TRBV29-1 and J is TRBJ2-6; D gene unclear. The ends were cut back, 4 bases at V and 0 bases at J, with 10 bases in the middle. The CDR3 is 15 residues long. Germline loops: CDR1 SQVTM, CDR2 ANQGSEA.

The chain combines TRBV12-3 or TRBV12-4 with TRBJ2-1; no clear D. This CDR3 contains 14 residues. V lost 1 base, J lost 5 bases, and 9 bases lay in between. Here the CDR3 DNA reads TGTGCCAGCAGTTTAGTGTCCCGAGACAATGAGCAGTTCTTC. Protein: CASSLVSRDNEQFF.

This clonotype showed up just a few times. The chain links TRBV4-3 to TRBJ2-7, with 8 nucleotides matching TRBD2. Looked up from germline, CDR1 is LGHNA and CDR2 is YSLEER. J gave up 6 bases and V 5 bases, and 15 bases lay outside the gene matches. CDR3 length equals 16 residues. The CDR3: CASSSTRAGVLGEQYF. CDR3 DNA sequence: TGCGCCAGCAGCTCGACCCGAGCGGGAGTGCTAGGCGAGCAGTACTTC.

J is TRBJ2-7 and V is TRBV18, with D tentatively TRBD2 (6 bases). Per germline, CDR1 KGHSH and CDR2 LQKENI. The CDR3 covers 15 residues. Between the trimmed V and J ends, which lost 2 bases and 3 bases, there was a span of 14 bases. The CDR3, as DNA: TGTGCCAGCTCACCAACATCGGCGGGGAGCTACGAGCAGTACTTC. Amino acid sequence: CASSPTSAGSYEQYF.

This clonotype has just a few counts. The chain couples TRBV20-1 to TRBJ1-5; D gene ambiguous. Germline values: CDR1 DFQATT, CDR2 SNEGSKA (reference sequence). The CDR3 is 16 amino acids. Trimming removed 4 bases from V and 1 base from J, with 17 bases in between. In DNA form, the CDR3 reads TGCAGTGCTACAAAGGCTAGGAGTCAGAGCAATCAGCCCCAGCATTTT. Translation gives CSATKARSQSNQPQHF.

V usage is TRBV5-1 and J usage is TRBJ2-2; D possibly corresponds to TRBD1 (5 bases). In germline, CDR1 is SGHRS, CDR2 YFSETQ. The V end was cut by 4 bases, the J end by 2 bases, with 15 bases between. The CDR3 is 16 residues long. The CDR3 sequence is CASSKGSNTNTGELFF. DNA for the CDR3: TGCGCCAGCAGCAAGGGGTCGAACACTAACACCGGGGAGCTGTTTTTT.

The sample holds a few counts of this clonotype. V and J are TRBV27 and TRBJ2-1; D may be TRBD1 (6 bases). Germline V CDR1 and CDR2: MNHEY, SMNVEV (reference sequence). The CDR3 is 13 residues long. Trimming pared 5 bases from V and 15 bases from J, leaving 20 bases between. The CDR3: CASSQTPTGFWFF. Written as DNA, the CDR3 is TGTGCCAGCAGTCAAACCCCCACAGGGTTTTGGTTCTTC.

The chain links TRBV20-1 to TRBJ1-3; D gene uncertain. Per the germline V gene, CDR1 is DFQATT and CDR2 is SNEGSKA (reference sequence). This CDR3 has 12 amino acids. For the CDR3, the DNA is TGCTCCGTAACGAGGCCTGGAAACACCATATATTTT. Its translation is CSVTRPGNTIYF.

This clonotype was counted only a few times. The chain carries TRBV2 and TRBJ1-3; D uncertain. The CDR3 spans 13 residues. Looked up from germline, CDR1 is SNHLY and CDR2 is FYNNEI. The V end was cut by 7 bases, the J end by 1 base, with 8 bases between. Here the CDR3 reads CASKHGSGNTIYF. The CDR3 nucleotides are TGTGCCAGCAAGCACGGGTCTGGAAACACCATATATTTT.

V usage is TRBV12-3 or TRBV12-4 and J usage is TRBJ2-1; D is unclear. Trimming left V 1 base short and J 2 bases short, with 6 bases between. The CDR3 runs 14 residues. Here the CDR3 DNA reads TGTGCCAGCAGTTTAGTGGGCACCTACAATGAGCAGTTCTTC. It is translated as CASSLVGTYNEQFF.

The chain is built from TRBV9 and TRBJ1-3; possibly TRBD1 for D (5 bases). The CDR3 runs to 16 residues. The germline V and J ends were trimmed by 2 bases and 3 bases, with 15 bases remaining between them. Germline CDR1 reads SGDLS; CDR2 reads YYNGEE. The CDR3, as DNA: TGTGCCAGCAGCGTTGGGCAGGGACTTGGTGGAAACACCATATATTTT. Translated, it gives CASSVGQGLGGNTIYF.

About this clonotype: Mismatch with germline at one junction end may stem from a read error. J is TRBJ1-4 and V is TRBV12-3 or TRBV12-4; D might be TRBD1 (5 bases). There are 15 residues in the CDR3. In nucleotides, the CDR3 is TGTGCCGGCAGTTTAACGCGACAGACAAATGAAAAACTGTTTTTT. It codes for CAGSLTRQTNEKLFF.